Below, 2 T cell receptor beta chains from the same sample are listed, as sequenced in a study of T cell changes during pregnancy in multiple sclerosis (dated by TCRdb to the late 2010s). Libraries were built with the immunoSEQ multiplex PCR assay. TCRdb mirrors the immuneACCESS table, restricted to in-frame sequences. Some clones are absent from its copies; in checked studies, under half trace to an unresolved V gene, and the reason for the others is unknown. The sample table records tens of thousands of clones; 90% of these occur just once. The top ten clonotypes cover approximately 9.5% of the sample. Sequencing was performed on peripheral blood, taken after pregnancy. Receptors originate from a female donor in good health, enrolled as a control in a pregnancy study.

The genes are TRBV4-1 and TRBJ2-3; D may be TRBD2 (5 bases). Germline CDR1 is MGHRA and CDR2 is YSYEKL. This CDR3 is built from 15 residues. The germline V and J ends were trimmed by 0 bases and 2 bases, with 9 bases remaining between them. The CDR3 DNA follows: TGCGCCAGCAGCCAAGACGGGGTAGACACAGATACGCAGTATTTT. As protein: CASSQDGVDTDTQYF.

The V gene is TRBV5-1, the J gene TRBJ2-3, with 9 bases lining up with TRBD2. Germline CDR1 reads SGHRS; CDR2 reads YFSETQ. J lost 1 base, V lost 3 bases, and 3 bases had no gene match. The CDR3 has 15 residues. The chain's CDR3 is CASSSGLARTDTQYF. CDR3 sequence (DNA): TGCGCCAGCAGCTCCGGACTAGCGCGCACAGATACGCAGTATTTT. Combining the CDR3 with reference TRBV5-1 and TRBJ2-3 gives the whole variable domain KAGVTQTPRYLIKTRGQQVTLSCSPISGHRSVSWYQQTPGQGLQFLFEYFSETQRNKGNFPGRFSGRQFSNSRSEMNVSTLELGDSALYLCASSSGLARTDTQYFGPGTRLTVL.